Sequencing of this TCR beta chain was carried out in a study of blood T cell repertoires in COVID-19 (dated by TCRdb to about 2020). Describing the broader study: The collaborator samples originated in the United States, Italy and Spain and spanned the acute and convalescent phases of COVID-19. Where HLA class I and class II types were available, the types were taken from metadata supplied by the sample provider, not from assay-based typing. The material from the prospective study consisted of cDNA or gDNA derived from T cells, B-cell-depleted T cells, or PBMCs. Subjects who had been exposed to COVID-19, were actively infected with it, or had recovered from it provided the deeply sampled blood TCRbeta repertoires that made up the dataset. A freely available public database, intended as a resource for researchers studying the immune response to SARS-CoV-2, is where the repertoires were released. The samples were drawn from the first 160 participants of the ongoing ImmuneRACE study and from 950 to 1,500 subjects provided by 6 global collaborators. A de-identified subject ID, COVID-19 status, age in years and sex were almost always included in the sample metadata.

CDR1 and CDR2, looked up from the germline V gene, are SGHNT and YENEEA. Taken from cysteine to phenylalanine, the CDR3 has 13 residues. The DNA shown is the 39-base CDR3, in frame from base 1. V and J are truncated by 2 bases and 9 bases respectively, leaving an intervening sequence of 13 bases. Collaborating institutions collected whole blood in K2EDTA tubes following their own protocols. For TCRbeta analysis, collaborator samples were shipped as frozen whole blood, as isolated PBMCs, or as DNA extracted from either sample type. TCRbeta CDR3 regions were amplified from genomic DNA by means of the immunoSEQ Assay, a bias-controlled multiplex PCR. In the original analysis: The number of nucleated cells in each sample was estimated by amplification of reference gene primers within the assay. To quantify the absolute abundance of each unique TCRbeta CDR3 rearrangement, sequence reads were collapsed and filtered. For each sample, productive Simpson clonality was calculated by taking the square root of Simpson's diversity index across productive rearrangements. TCRdb retrieved this table from immuneACCESS and kept in-frame rearrangements only. Not all clones are present; in checked studies, unresolved V genes account for under half, and no reason is known for the remainder. The V and J calls and clone size come from that table; D and trimming were worked out from the DNA. This sample lists around 150,000 clones; around 90% were detected once. The ten largest clones capture more than 5% of the sample.

On this clone itself: Its antigen is not yet known. The input lacks base qualities; no much larger clone sits a single base away.

Results and caveats for the whole study, not just this receptor: The quantity of clinical and demographic metadata differed by source and by participant and was supplied without curation.

Sequences were obtained from peripheral blood. Recombination connected TRBV11-3 to TRBJ2-5; the D segment cannot be called with confidence. The clonotype was recovered from a human donor in a cohort sampled during active COVID-19. CDR3 region: CASSLRTLRPQYF. The nucleotides read TGTGCCAGCAGCTTAAGAACCCTACGTCCCCAGTACTTC.